The 24 T cell receptor beta chains listed next were all sequenced from one sample in a study of prognosis after radiotherapy for stage I lung cancer. It was by two-round multiplex PCR that TCR beta CDR3 was amplified from genomic DNA. Primers targeting each individual TRBV and TRBJ gene were applied in first-round PCR. A single record per CDR3 protein comes from TCRdb applying MiXCR to the multiplex PCR reads. Of around 14,000 distinct CDR3 sequences detected, roughly 27% appear once; the ten largest clones hold roughly 12%. The sequencing here drew on PBMCs, taken before or after stereotactic body radiation therapy (not recorded which). Receptor source: a donor over 45 with non-small cell lung cancer.

On this clonotype itself: One base separates it from a far larger clone, so it is likely a read error. This chain connects TRBV6-4 to TRBJ2-7; 9 bases agree with TRBD1. This CDR3 is 16 amino acids long. Germline assignment: CDR1 MRHNA and CDR2 SNTAGT. The CDR3 spells CAISQRGTGGFYEQYF. CDR3 nucleotides: TGTGCCATCAGTCAACGAGGCACAGGGGGCTTCTACGAGCAGTACTTC.

In its sample, this clonotype was seen many times. This chain connects TRBV30 to TRBJ1-1, with D maybe TRBD1 (5 bases). The CDR3 has 12 residues. The ends were cut back, 4 bases at V and 8 bases at J, with 14 bases in the middle. Germline values: CDR1 GTSNPN, CDR2 SVGIG (reference sequence). In DNA, the CDR3 is TGTGCCTGGACAGGGACTGGGATCGAAGCTTTCTTT. The encoded protein is CAWTGTGIEAFF.

As to this clonotype: A much larger clonotype is one base distant, so this may be a read error. This sequence joins TRBV20-1 and TRBJ2-4; 8 bases fit TRBD1. J lost 1 base, V lost 0 bases, and 2 bases had no gene match. This CDR3 comprises 15 residues. Germline-derived CDR1 and CDR2 are DFQATT and SNEGSKA (reference sequence). The CDR3 loop reads CSARERQGAKNIQYF. In DNA, the CDR3 is TGCAGTGCTAGAGAACGACAGGGGGCCAAAAACATTCAGTACTTC.

There are many counts of this clonotype. This may arise from a read error, as a much more abundant clone is one base away. The V call is TRBV5-1, the J call TRBJ2-1, with TRBD2 matching over 11 bases. CDR3 size: 16 residues. CDR1 is SGHRS and CDR2 is YFSETQ in the germline V gene. CDR3 sequence (DNA): TGCGCCAGCAGCTCCTTAGCGGGGGGGCCGGGTGATGAGCCGTTCTTC. It encodes CASSSLAGGPGDEPFF.

This clonotype counts as medium-sized. The genes are TRBV5-1 and TRBJ1-1; D remains ambiguous. This CDR3 is 12 amino acids long. Germline V CDR1 and CDR2: SGHRS, YFSETQ. V was pared by 4 bases and J by 6 bases, with 10 bases between. CDR3 protein: CASSPTGAEAFF. In nucleotides, the CDR3 is TGCGCCAGCAGCCCGACTGGGGCTGAAGCTTTCTTT.

This clonotype was seen many times. This chain uses TRBV27 with TRBJ1-4, with D perhaps matching TRBD1 (5 bases). In germline, CDR1 is MNHEY, CDR2 SMNVEV (reference sequence). V was cut by 6 bases and J by 0 bases, with 17 bases left in between. This CDR3 is built from 17 residues. The CDR3 DNA sequence: TGTGCCAGCAGCCAGGGCCAAGCGACAGCAACTAATGAAAAACTGTTTTTT. This encodes CASSQGQATATNEKLFF. Full variable domain (outside the CDR3, taken from reference TRBV27 and TRBJ1-4): EAQVTQNPRYLITVTGKKLTVTCSQNMNHEYMSWYRQDPGLGLRQIYYSMNVEVTDKGDVPEGYKVSRKEKRNFPLILESPSPNQTSLYFCASSQGQATATNEKLFFGSGTQLSVL.

This clonotype was found many times. This sequence joins TRBV20-1 and TRBJ2-7; 14 positions agree with TRBD2. CDR1 is DFQATT and CDR2 is SNEGSKA in the germline V gene (reference sequence). The CDR3 loop spans 17 amino acids. The V and J ends lost 6 bases and 4 bases, in that order; junction bases with no gene match: 14. The CDR3 region is CSARPGLAGARLYEQYF. The CDR3 DNA follows: TGCAGTGCCCGCCCGGGACTAGCGGGGGCCCGCCTATACGAGCAGTACTTC.

Notes on this clonotype: A far larger clone differs by one base, so this is likely a read error. The chain uses TRBV20-1 and TRBJ2-5; D may be TRBD2 (6 bases). This CDR3 is 13 amino acids long. Germline values: CDR1 DFQATT, CDR2 SNEGSKA (reference sequence). The CDR3 sequence: CSASWRRGDEPFF. As DNA, the CDR3 is TGCAGTGCTAGCTGGAGGAGGGGTGATGAGCCGTTCTTC.

This clonotype has at least ten counts. The J gene is TRBJ2-1, the V gene TRBV20-1; TRBD1 aligns across 7 bases. CDR1 is DFQATT, CDR2 SNEGSKA, per germline (reference sequence). CDR3 size: 15 residues. The V segment lost 0 bases and the J segment 9 bases; nucleotides outside the gene matches: 11. DNA of the CDR3: TGCAGTGCTAGAGATCCGAGGGACAGCCTTGGTGAGCAGTTCTTC. Protein: CSARDPRDSLGEQFF.

The chain uses TRBV28 and TRBJ1-5; D not resolved. The CDR3 consists of 14 residues. Germline assignment: CDR1 MDHEN and CDR2 SYDVKM. CDR3 loop: CESRIPLGNQPQHF. In DNA form, the CDR3 reads TGTGAAAGCAGGATCCCCCTAGGCAATCAGCCCCAGCATTTT.

This clonotype qualifies as medium-sized. The chain couples TRBV27 to TRBJ2-7; D unresolved. Between the trimmed V and J ends, which lost 2 bases and 2 bases, there was a span of 10 bases. CDR3 length: 14 residues. Germline CDR1 is MNHEY and CDR2 is SMNVEV (reference sequence). The CDR3 is CASSLGRFAYEQYF. The DNA for the CDR3 is TGTGCCAGCAGTTTAGGGCGGTTTGCCTACGAGCAGTACTTC.

The chain recombines TRBV6-2 or TRBV6-3 with TRBJ1-5, with TRBD1 matching over 7 bases. The V and J ends lost 5 bases and 12 bases, in that order; junction bases with no gene match: 25. The V gene's germline CDR1 is MNHEY and CDR2 SVGEGT. This CDR3 region has 18 residues. The CDR3 DNA reads as TGTGCCAGCAGTGAAGCGAGGGGTGGGACAGCTAGCAATCATCTCCAGCATTTT. This encodes CASSEARGGTASNHLQHF.

This chain joins TRBV27 and TRBJ2-7, with unresolved D. V dropped 4 bases and J dropped 2 bases, with 6 bases sitting between them. CDR3 length: 12 residues. Germline CDR1 reads MNHEY; CDR2 reads SMNVEV (reference sequence). This CDR3 reads CASSSTTYEQYF. Here the CDR3 DNA reads TGTGCCAGCAGTTCCACAACCTACGAGCAGTACTTC.

About this clonotype itself: A read error likely explains this, since a far larger clone differs by one base. The chain recombines TRBV28 with TRBJ2-5; 12 bases fit TRBD2. The last part of the DNA fits TRBJ2-1 better; the J call may be wrong. The CDR3 contains 16 residues. Per the germline V gene, CDR1 is MDHEN and CDR2 is SYDVKM. CDR3 coding DNA: TGTCCCAGCAGTTCCCTAGCGGGAGGGCTCAGCAATGAGCAGTTCTTC. This codes for CPSSSLAGGLSNEQFF.

DNA for the CDR3: TGTGCCAGAACAGGGGCAGGCTTATACAACGAGCAGTACTTC. Its protein is CARTGAGLYNEQYF. V gene TRBV6-1 combines with J gene TRBJ2-7, with 7 bases aligning to TRBD1. The V and J ends lost 9 bases and 5 bases, in that order; junction bases with no gene match: 13. CDR1 and CDR2 (germline): MNHNS, SASEGT. There are 14 residues in the CDR3.

This clonotype has at least ten counts. The chain carries TRBV20-1 and TRBJ2-4; D is uncertain. Germline lookup yields CDR1 DFQATT and CDR2 SNEGSKA (reference sequence). CDR3 size: 13 residues. The V end lost 6 bases, the J end lost 2 bases, and 11 bases lay between the germline ends. The CDR3 sequence: CSAHLDTKNIQYF. CDR3 in DNA: TGCAGTGCCCATCTAGATACCAAAAACATTCAGTACTTC.

Ten or more counts support this clonotype. The chain employs TRBV29-1 and TRBJ1-2; D ambiguous. Germline CDR1 is SQVTM and CDR2 is ANQGSEA. The CDR3 has 15 residues. The V end was cut by 0 bases, the J end by 3 bases, with 14 bases between. CDR3 sequence (DNA): TGCAGCGTTGAAGATCCCCGGGGTAGGGACTATGGCTACACCTTC. Translation gives CSVEDPRGRDYGYTF.

By sample fraction, this clonotype is medium-sized. The V call is TRBV5-1, the J call TRBJ2-3; D remains ambiguous. The CDR3 is 13 residues long. Between the trimmed V and J ends, which lost 1 base and 6 bases, there was a span of 9 bases. Germline CDR1 and CDR2: SGHRS and YFSETQ. CDR3 sequence reads: CASSLNLRDTQYF. For the CDR3, the DNA is TGCGCCAGCAGCTTGAACTTAAGGGATACGCAGTATTTT.

This clonotype appeared many times. The chain recombines TRBV4-1 with TRBJ2-7, with a possible D match to TRBD1 (5 bases). The CDR3 covers 15 residues. V lost 0 bases, J lost 3 bases, and 12 bases lay in between. The V gene's germline CDR1 is MGHRA and CDR2 YSYEKL. CDR3 sequence reads: CASSQDLGRDYEQYF. The CDR3 DNA reads as TGCGCCAGCAGCCAAGATCTTGGCAGGGACTACGAGCAGTACTTC.

The V gene is TRBV11-3, the J gene TRBJ2-7; possibly TRBD2 for D (5 bases). The CDR3 runs 17 residues. From germline, CDR1 is SGHNT and CDR2 YENEEA. Trimming took 3 bases from V and 3 from J, leaving 21 bases between them. CDR3 nucleotide sequence: TGTGCCAGCAGCTTCGCCCACGAGGCCCCCGGAGGCTACGAGCAGTACTTC. It specifies CASSFAHEAPGGYEQYF.

By share, this clonotype ranks as medium-sized. In nucleotides, the CDR3 is TGTGCCAGCAGATCGGGACTAGCGGGAGGCGAGCAGTACTTC. This sequence encodes CASRSGLAGGEQYF. This rearrangement joins TRBV27 to TRBJ2-7; 15 nucleotides line up with TRBD2. The V gene end was trimmed by 6 bases and the J gene end by 6 bases; junction bases not matched to a gene: 3. Germline loops: CDR1 MNHEY, CDR2 SMNVEV (reference sequence). The CDR3 loop spans 14 amino acids.

This clonotype occurred many times. V usage is TRBV5-4 and J usage is TRBJ2-3, with 7 bases matching TRBD1. This CDR3 has 16 residues. Looked up from germline, CDR1 is SGHNT and CDR2 is YYREEE (reference sequence). J was trimmed by 2 bases and V by 4 bases; bases with no gene match: 10. CDR3 nucleotides: TGTGCCAGCAGCGGACCCCCGGGACAGATCACAGATACGCAGTATTTT. It specifies CASSGPPGQITDTQYF. Combining the CDR3 with reference TRBV5-4 and TRBJ2-3 gives the whole variable domain ETGVTQSPTHLIKTRGQQVTLRCSSQSGHNTVSWYQQALGQGPQFIFQYYREEENGRGNFPPRFSGLQFPNYSSELNVNALELDDSALYLCASSGPPGQITDTQYFGPGTRLTVL.

Points on this clonotype: With a far larger clone one base away, a read error is the likely cause. The rearrangement uses TRBV7-9 and TRBJ2-5, with 7 bases that match TRBD2. Germline lookup yields CDR1 SEHNR and CDR2 FQNEAQ (reference sequence). The length of the CDR3 is 12 residues. The V gene end was trimmed by 1 base and the J gene end by 7 bases; junction bases not matched to a gene: 0. This CDR3 is CASSLGGGTQYF. The CDR3 DNA reads as TGTGCCAGCAGCTTAGGGGGGGGGACCCAGTACTTC.

This clonotype counts as large. This chain connects TRBV6-1 to TRBJ1-6; tentative D call: TRBD1 (5 bases). CDR3 size: 19 residues. Germline lookup yields CDR1 MNHNS and CDR2 SASEGT. V was shortened by 1 base and J by 6 bases, with 22 bases between the two germline ends. The CDR3 sequence: CASSEGLGLGGKVNSPLHF. CDR3 DNA: TGTGCCAGCAGTGAAGGTTTAGGTCTTGGGGGGAAGGTTAATTCACCCCTCCACTTT.